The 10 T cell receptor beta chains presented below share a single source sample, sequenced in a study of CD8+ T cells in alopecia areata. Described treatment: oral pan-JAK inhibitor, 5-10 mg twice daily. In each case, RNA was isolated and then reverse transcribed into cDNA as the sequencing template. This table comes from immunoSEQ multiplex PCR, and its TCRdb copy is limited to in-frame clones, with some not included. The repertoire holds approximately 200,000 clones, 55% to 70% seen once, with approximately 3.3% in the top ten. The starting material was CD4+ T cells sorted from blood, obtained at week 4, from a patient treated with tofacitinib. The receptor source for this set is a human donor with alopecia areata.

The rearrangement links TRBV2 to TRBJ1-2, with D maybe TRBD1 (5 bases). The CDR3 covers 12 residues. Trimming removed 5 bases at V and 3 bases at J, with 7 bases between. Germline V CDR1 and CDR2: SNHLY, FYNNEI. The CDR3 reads CASSWGDYGYTF. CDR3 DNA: TGTGCCAGCAGTTGGGGGGACTATGGCTACACCTTC.

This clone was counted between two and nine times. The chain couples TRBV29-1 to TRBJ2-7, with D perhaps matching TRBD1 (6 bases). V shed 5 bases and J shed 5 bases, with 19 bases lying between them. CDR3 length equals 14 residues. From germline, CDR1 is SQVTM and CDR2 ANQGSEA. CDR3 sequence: CSVLVWGLVDEQYF. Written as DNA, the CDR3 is TGCAGCGTTTTAGTCTGGGGGCTTGTCGACGAGCAGTACTTC.

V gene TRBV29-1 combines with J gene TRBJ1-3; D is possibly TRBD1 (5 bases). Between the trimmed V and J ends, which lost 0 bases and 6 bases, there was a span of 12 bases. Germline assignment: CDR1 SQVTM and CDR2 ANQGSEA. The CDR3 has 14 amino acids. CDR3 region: CSVEDRGDVNTIYF. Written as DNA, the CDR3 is TGCAGCGTTGAAGACCGTGGGGACGTAAACACCATATATTTT.

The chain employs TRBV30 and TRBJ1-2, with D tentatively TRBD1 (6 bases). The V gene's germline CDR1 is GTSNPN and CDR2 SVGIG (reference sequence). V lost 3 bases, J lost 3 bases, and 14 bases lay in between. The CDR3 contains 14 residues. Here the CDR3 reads CAWSPGQRDYGYTF. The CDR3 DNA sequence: TGTGCCTGGAGCCCCGGACAGAGGGACTATGGCTACACCTTC.

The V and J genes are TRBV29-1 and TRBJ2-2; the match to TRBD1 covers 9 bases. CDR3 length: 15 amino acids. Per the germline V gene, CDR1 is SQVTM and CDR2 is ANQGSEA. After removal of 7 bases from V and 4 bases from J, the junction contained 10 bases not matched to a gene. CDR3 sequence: CSADPGTGITGELFF. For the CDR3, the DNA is TGCAGCGCCGACCCCGGGACAGGGATCACCGGGGAGCTGTTTTTT.

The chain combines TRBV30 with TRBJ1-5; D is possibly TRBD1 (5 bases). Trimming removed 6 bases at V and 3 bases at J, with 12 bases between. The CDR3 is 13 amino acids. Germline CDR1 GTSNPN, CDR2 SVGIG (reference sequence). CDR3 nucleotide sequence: TGTGCCTGCAAGGGGAGGAACAATCAGCCCCAGCATTTT. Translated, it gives CACKGRNNQPQHF.

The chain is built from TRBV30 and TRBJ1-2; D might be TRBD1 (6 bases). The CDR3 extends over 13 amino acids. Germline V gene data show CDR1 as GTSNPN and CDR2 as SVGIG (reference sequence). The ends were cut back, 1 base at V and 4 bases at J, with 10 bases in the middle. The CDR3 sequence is CAWSGTGIYGYTF. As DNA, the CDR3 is TGTGCCTGGAGTGGTACAGGGATCTATGGCTACACCTTC.

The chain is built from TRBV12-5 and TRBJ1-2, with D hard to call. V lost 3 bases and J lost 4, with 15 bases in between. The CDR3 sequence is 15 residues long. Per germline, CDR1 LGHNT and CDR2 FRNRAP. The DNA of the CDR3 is TGTGCTAGTGGTTTTGTGTCGGCAGAAGCCTATGGCTACACCTTC. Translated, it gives CASGFVSAEAYGYTF.

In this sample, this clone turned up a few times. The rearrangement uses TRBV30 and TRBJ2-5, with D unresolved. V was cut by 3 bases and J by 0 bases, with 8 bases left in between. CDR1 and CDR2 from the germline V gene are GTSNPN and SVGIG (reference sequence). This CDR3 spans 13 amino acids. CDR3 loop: CAWSASNQETQYF. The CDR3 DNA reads TGTGCCTGGAGCGCTTCCAACCAAGAGACCCAGTACTTC.

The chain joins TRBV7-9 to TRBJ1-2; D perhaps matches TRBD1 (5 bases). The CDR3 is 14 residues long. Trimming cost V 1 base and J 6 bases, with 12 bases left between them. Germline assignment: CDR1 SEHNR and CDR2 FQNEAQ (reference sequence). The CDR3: CASSLEGIGHGYTF. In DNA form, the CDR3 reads TGTGCCAGCAGCTTAGAGGGGATAGGACATGGCTACACCTTC. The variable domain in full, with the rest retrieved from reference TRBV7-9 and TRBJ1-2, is DTGVSQNPRHKITKRGQNVTFRCDPISEHNRLYWYRQTLGQGPEFLTYFQNEAQLEKSRLLSDRFSAERPKGSFSTLEIQRTEQGDSAMYLCASSLEGIGHGYTFGSGTRLTVV.